This TCR beta chain stems from a study of blood T cell repertoires in COVID-19. Study background: Samples representing acute and convalescent COVID-19 were sourced from the United States, Italy and Spain.

The J segment lost 4 bases and the V segment lost 5 bases, leaving 16 bases of the junction unmatched. The CDR3 loop spans 17 amino acids. Germline V gene lookup returns CDR1 SGHAT and CDR2 FQNNGV. During active infection, Seattle patients enrolled and were then monitored through disease. Clones were read by immunoSEQ multiplex PCR, and TCRdb kept only the in-frame ones, dropping some. The table records 300,000 to 450,000 clones, roughly 90% of them present only once. The genes are TRBV11-2 and TRBJ2-7; 8 nucleotides line up with TRBD2. The sequenced sample was peripheral blood. This receptor was obtained from a woman aged 25-40 years with COVID-19, enrolled during active disease. In DNA form, the CDR3 reads TGTGCCAGCAGCGTTACTACGGGTACTAGCGGACGTTACGAGCAGTACTTC. Translating it yields CASSVTTGTSGRYEQYF.